Given below is one T cell receptor (beta chain) in context. One end of the junction fails to match germline, which may point to a read error. The source of the sample is a study of cytomegalovirus exposure and HLA in healthy donors. 13 Jbeta primers and 60 Vbeta primers were used for the PCR. Method: immunoSEQ multiplex PCR; TCRdb's copy keeps in-frame clones and lacks some. The table has just over 95,000 clones, approximately 80% seen once. Germline loops: CDR1 LNHDA, CDR2 SQIVND (reference sequence). The CDR3 length is 13 residues. The receptor was isolated from a woman aged 35 to 49 in good health and CMV-seronegative. The sequenced sample consisted of PBMCs. The chain employs TRBV19 and TRBJ1-5; D unclear. The CDR3 sequence is CASSTFSNRPQHF. CDR3 DNA sequence: TGTGCCAGTAGTACCTTTAGCAATCGGCCCCAGCATTTT.